This TCR beta chain is drawn from a study of response to subunit inactivated influenza vaccine. The study's findings and limits: New T cells are recruited in small numbers by each seasonal influenza vaccination, according to the authors' suggestion.

Remarks on this clonotype: The antigen remains undetermined.

The V and J ends lost 5 bases and 5 bases respectively, with 16 bases between them. The length of the CDR3 is 14 residues. The germline gives CDR1 DFQATT, CDR2 SNEGSKA (reference sequence). TCRdb re-analysed the RT-PCR reads in MiXCR, keeping a single row per CDR3 protein. Of around 520,000 distinct CDR3 sequences in the sample, about 11% were seen once. The sequencing here drew on PBMCs from blood, taken on the day of vaccination. The V and J genes are TRBV20-1 and TRBJ2-1; D is unresolved. This clonotype was sampled from a man aged 45 to 65 who received an inactivated influenza vaccine. The CDR3 nucleotides read TGCAGTGCTCCCCGTGGCGGCGACGACAATGAGCAGTTCTTC. It codes for CSAPRGGDDNEQFF.